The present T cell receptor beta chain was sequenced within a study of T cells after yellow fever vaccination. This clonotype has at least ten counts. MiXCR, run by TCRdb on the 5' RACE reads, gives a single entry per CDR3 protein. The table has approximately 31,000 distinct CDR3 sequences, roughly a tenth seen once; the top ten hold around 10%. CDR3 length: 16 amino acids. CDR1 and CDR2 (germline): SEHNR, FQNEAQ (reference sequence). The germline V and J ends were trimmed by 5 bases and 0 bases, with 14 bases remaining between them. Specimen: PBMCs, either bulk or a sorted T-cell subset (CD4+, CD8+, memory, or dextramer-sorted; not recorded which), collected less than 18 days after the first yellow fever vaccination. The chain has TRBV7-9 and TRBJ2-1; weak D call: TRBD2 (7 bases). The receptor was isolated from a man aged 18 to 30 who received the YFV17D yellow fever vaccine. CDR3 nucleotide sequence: TGTGCCAGCAGCACTTGGGGGGGGGCCTCCTACAATGAGCAGTTCTTC. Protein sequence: CASSTWGGASYNEQFF.